The 10 T cell receptor beta chains presented below share a single source sample, sequenced in a study of T cell clones after liver transplantation. Profiled with immunoSEQ multiplex PCR; TCRdb holds only in-frame clones, not every one. The data show roughly 8,100 clones, about four fifths seen once. Source: CD8+ T cells from blood, taken before liver transplant. The receptors originated from a human donor who received a liver transplant.

About this clone: An end of the junction does not agree with germline; a read error may underlie this. This chain connects TRBV13 to TRBJ2-7, with D tentatively TRBD2 (6 bases). Germline V lookup: CDR1 PRHDT, CDR2 FYEKMQ (reference sequence). The CDR3 extends over 11 amino acids. The CDR3 spells CASSIAGTRHF. CDR3 DNA sequence: TGTGCCAGCAGTATAGCCGGGACTCGTCACTTC.

This clone has only a few counts. The chain carries TRBV27 and TRBJ1-2, with D hard to call. Germline CDR1 MNHEY, CDR2 SMNVEV (reference sequence). The CDR3 length is 15 residues. The germline V and J ends were trimmed by 2 bases and 3 bases, with 13 bases remaining between them. CDR3 sequence: CASSLEWASDYGYTF. In nucleotides, the CDR3 is TGTGCCAGCAGTTTAGAGTGGGCGTCGGACTATGGCTACACCTTC.

As regards this clone: Its ends do not fully match the called genes, so a read error is possible. This chain connects TRBV23-1 to TRBJ2-5; 10 nucleotides match TRBD2. TRBV23-1 belongs to the ORF category, with a function that is uncertain. The CDR3 loop spans 11 amino acids. As DNA, the CDR3 is TGCGCCAGCAGGGTTAGCGGGGGGTCGGACTTC. This gives the protein CASRVSGGSDF.

This clone was detected once. The chain carries TRBV9 and TRBJ2-6, with D hard to call. Trimming left V 6 bases short and J 5 bases short, with 18 bases between. In germline, CDR1 is SGDLS, CDR2 YYNGEE. The CDR3 is 16 amino acids. The CDR3 coding sequence is TGTGCCAGCATGGTCATCAAACAAAGTCGGGCCAACGTCCTGACTTTC. Translating gives CASMVIKQSRANVLTF.

The rearrangement links TRBV9 to TRBJ2-1; TRBD1 might be the D (5 bases). Germline V gives CDR1 SGDLS, CDR2 YYNGEE. Trimming took 0 bases from V and 9 from J, leaving 10 bases between them. CDR3 length: 13 residues. In nucleotides, the CDR3 is TGTGCCAGCAGCGTAGTGGCAGGGCTTGAGCAGTTCTTC. This encodes CASSVVAGLEQFF.

The gene calls are TRBV28 and TRBJ2-2; D remains unclear. CDR3 length equals 12 residues. CDR1 and CDR2 from the germline V gene are MDHEN and SYDVKM. V lost 5 bases and J lost 5, with 6 bases in between. The CDR3 loop is CASSPVTGELFF. In DNA form, the CDR3 reads TGTGCCAGCAGTCCGGTGACCGGGGAGCTGTTTTTT.

This clone was recorded only once. The chain carries TRBV23-1 and TRBJ1-1; 9 positions agree with TRBD1. TRBV23-1 qualifies as an ORF whose function is uncertain. This CDR3 spans 19 amino acids. With V trimmed by 6 bases and J by 6 bases, 23 bases remained unmatched. The CDR3 protein is CASSQARDRDQDRMAEAFF. CDR3 bases: TGCGCCAGCAGCCAGGCCCGGGACAGGGATCAAGATAGGATGGCTGAAGCTTTCTTT.

The V call is TRBV2, the J call TRBJ1-2; D remains ambiguous. CDR3 length: 13 amino acids. Germline values: CDR1 SNHLY, CDR2 FYNNEI. With 6 bases removed from V and 5 bases from J, the gap between germline ends came to 13 bases. CDR3 in amino acids: CASREGPEYGYTF. The CDR3 bases are TGTGCCAGCAGGGAGGGCCCGGAATATGGCTACACCTTC.

This clone was counted between two and nine times. The rearrangement joins TRBV7-9 to TRBJ2-1, with 10 bases matching TRBD1. The CDR3 covers 15 residues. Germline V CDR1 and CDR2: SEHNR, FQNEAQ (reference sequence). Trimming took 5 bases from V and 7 from J; bases not matched to a gene: 8. The CDR3 loop reads CASSQGQGLLNEQFF. In nucleotides, the CDR3 is TGTGCCAGCAGCCAGGGACAGGGGCTTTTGAATGAGCAGTTCTTC.

V and J are TRBV29-1 and TRBJ2-2; perhaps TRBD1 as D (5 bases). Germline CDR1 and CDR2: SQVTM and ANQGSEA. Trimming removed 7 bases from V and 2 bases from J, with 17 bases in between. The CDR3 runs to 15 residues. CDR3 in amino acids: CSATPWGTNTGELFF. The CDR3, as DNA: TGCAGCGCCACCCCCTGGGGCACAAACACCGGGGAGCTGTTTTTT.